This entry features one T cell receptor (beta chain) sequence. Its antigen is not identified. The CDR3 spans 17 residues. V lost 4 bases to trimming and J lost 4 bases; unmatched junction nucleotides: 9. Germline V gene data show CDR1 as LNHDA and CDR2 as SQIVND (reference sequence). A single record per CDR3 protein comes from TCRdb applying MiXCR to the 5' RACE reads. The sample yields about 180,000 distinct CDR3 sequences, around 8.9% seen once. The data stem from a study of CD8 T cells in ankylosing spondylitis. Study-wide points: Prior literature has documented some motif variants in synovial fluid and blood from reactive arthritis.

The sequencing sample was made of blood, either unsorted or a sorted T cell fraction (not recorded which). The TCR sequence derives from a female donor with ankylosing spondylitis or in good health (not recorded which). The rearrangement links TRBV19 to TRBJ2-1; 11 bases agree with TRBD2. This CDR3 reads CASSSTGTSGQYNEQFF. In nucleotides, the CDR3 is TGTGCCAGTAGTAGCACCGGGACTAGCGGCCAATACAATGAGCAGTTCTTC.